This TCR beta chain stems from a study of OX40 agonist ivuxolimab in advanced cancers. At the level of the whole study: The costimulatory receptor OX40 (CD134) was targeted by ivuxolimab, a fully human IgG2 agonistic monoclonal antibody. The paper reports the monotherapy dose-escalation portion (N of about 56 patients) of the phase I ivuxolimab trial. Among the roughly 50 dose-escalation patients, around 20 had hepatocellular carcinoma, 15 or so melanoma, 9 renal cell carcinoma and 9 head and neck cancer. Prior anti-PD-1, anti-PD-L1 or anti-CTLA-4 therapy was permitted, and approximately 41% of dose-escalation patients had received checkpoint inhibitors. Intravenous ivuxolimab was administered to patients every 2 weeks at six dose levels: 0.01, 0.1, 0.3, 1.5, 3 and 10 mg/kg. The point of sequencing TCRbeta in the periphery was to test whether ivuxolimab changed TCR sequence diversity and drove clonal T-cell expansion. Partial responses were achieved by three dose-escalation patients, of whom one had hepatocellular carcinoma and two had cutaneous melanoma. In the dose-escalation cohort, more than 80% of patients were male, and the mean age was roughly 60 years with a range of about 20 to 90. The investigation overall reported the following: On average, CD8+ T cells showed more expanded clones than CD4+ T cells after ivuxolimab. Low levels of normalized T-cell clonal expansion were also seen in some nonresponding patients. In the 0.1-3.0 mg/kg groups, partial responders were among the patients with the lowest normalized peripheral clonal expansion, particularly in CD8+ T cells. At doses from 0.1 to 3.0 mg/kg, clonal expansion was seen in both CD4+ and CD8+ blood T cells between baseline and week 6. Antigen specificity was not determined for the clonally expanded peripheral T cells.

For sequencing of the TCRbeta CDR3 region, genomic DNA was extracted from the sorted cells. The immunoSEQ Assay was used to sequence the TCRbeta CDR3 regions. What TCRdb holds here is the immuneACCESS table cut down to in-frame rearrangements. Part of the clones is not present; checked against another copy, under half of the missing clones reflect an unresolved V gene, and the others are unexplained. The sample has 74,000 or so clones on record, more than 80% of them singletons. Less than 2.5% of the sample belongs to the ten largest clones. From the germline V gene, CDR1 is SGHDN and CDR2 is FVKESK. The CDR3 covers 13 residues, taking in both the cysteine and the phenylalanine. CDR3 DNA only is kept here, 39 bases in frame from base 1. This clone was observed once. The antigen this receptor binds is unknown. At one boundary the junction diverges from the germline segment, which might be a read error.

Patients with autoimmune disease history or receiving systemic immunosuppression were excluded from the trial. In every dose cohort, peripheral blood was drawn for TCR sequencing at baseline, cycle 4 day 1, and cycle 7 day 1. The samples were drawn from a first-in-human, open-label, multicenter phase I dose-escalation trial of ivuxolimab. Adults with locally advanced or metastatic melanoma, renal cell carcinoma, hepatocellular carcinoma or head and neck squamous cell carcinoma were enrolled in the trial. Before TCR sequencing, CD4+ T cells and CD8+ T cells were sorted from peripheral blood as separate populations.

This clonotype was obtained from an adult with an advanced solid tumor such as melanoma, head and neck, liver or kidney cancer. The sample here was CD4+ or CD8+ T cells sorted from blood, taken in a trial of the OX40 agonist ivuxolimab. The chain employs TRBV14 and TRBJ1-6; TRBD1 is possibly the D segment (5 matching bases). The nucleotides are TGTGCCAGCGGCCAAGGTGTGGGGGAGTCCCTCCACTTT. Translation gives CASGQGVGESLHF.